In its sample, the clone carrying this T cell receptor (beta chain) was seen many times. The data were taken from a study of human T cells and chemical hapten exposure. CDR3 length equals 13 residues. With 3 bases removed from V and 1 base from J, the gap between germline ends came to 3 bases. Looked up from germline, CDR1 is MGHRA and CDR2 is YSYEKL. Each CDR3 protein gets one entry after TCRdb re-called the RACE reads with MiXCR. This table has 35,000 to 50,000 distinct CDR3 sequences, around 3.4% appearing once. Sample time point: healthy volunteer bleed at 6 weeks. Extraction of total RNA was performed on unfractionated whole blood.

The genes are TRBV4-1 and TRBJ2-2; D call uncertain. The sequence derives from a human donor in good health. Some clones in this sample may be carry-over from other donors' samples. The sample was whole blood. CDR3 sequence reads: CASSHRNTGELFF. The CDR3, as DNA: TGCGCCAGCAGCCACCGGAACACCGGGGAGCTGTTTTTT.